This T cell receptor (beta chain) appears in the sequencing data of a study of T cell responses to AZD1222 COVID-19 vaccine. Between the trimmed V and J ends, which lost 4 bases and 3 bases, there was a span of 21 bases. CDR1 GTSNPN and CDR2 SVGIG come from the germline V gene (reference sequence). The CDR3 covers 16 residues. Assay used: immunoSEQ multiplex PCR; TCRdb lists only in-frame clones, some missing. The sample lists approximately 140,000 clones, 92% occurring once. Pooled together were second doses at about 4 or about 12 weeks. Whole-study findings and limits: Unmutated regions of variants are reportedly targeted by nearly half of spike-specific TCRs.

With regard to this clone: Its antigen is unidentified.

The sequenced sample was peripheral blood, obtained 28 days after the second AZD1222 dose. The receptor's source is an adult who received the AZD1222 COVID-19 vaccine. The chain combines TRBV30 with TRBJ1-1; TRBD1 is a possible D gene (6 bases). Written as DNA, the CDR3 is TGTGCCTGGACTAGATCTCAGGGGACGTTGGACACTGAAGCTTTCTTT. It encodes CAWTRSQGTLDTEAFF. The full variable domain, in which reference TRBV30 and TRBJ1-1 provide the parts outside the CDR3, is SQTIHQWPATLVQPVGSPLSLECTVEGTSNPNLYWYRQAAGRGLQLLFYSVGIGQISSEVPQNLSASRPQDRQFILSSKKLLLSDSGFYLCAWTRSQGTLDTEAFFGQGTRLTVV.